The sequence of this T cell receptor beta chain was determined in a study of CD8+ T cells in alopecia areata. Stated treatment: oral pan-JAK inhibitor, 5-10 mg twice daily. CDR1 is SGHTA and CDR2 is FQGNSA in the germline V gene. The ends were cut back, 10 bases at V and 2 bases at J, with 17 bases in the middle. This CDR3 is built from 15 residues. It was cDNA, reverse transcribed from extracted RNA, that served as the sequencing template. Measured with immunoSEQ multiplex PCR; TCRdb has only the in-frame clones, and not every one. The sample lists fewer than 250,000 clones, roughly 40% occurring once.

This clonotype was sampled from a human donor with alopecia areata. J is TRBJ2-2 and V is TRBV7-2, with a weak D call TRBD2 (6 bases). The sequences come from CD4+ T cells sorted from blood, collected at roughly week 38, from a patient treated with tofacitinib. The CDR3 protein is CATSRSSGNTGELFF. The CDR3 DNA sequence: TGTGCCACCTCCCGGAGTAGCGGTAACACCGGGGAGCTGTTTTTT.